What follows is one TCR beta chain and its context. This clone has just a few counts. What this receptor recognizes is not known. Base qualities are not provided; no much larger clone lies one nucleotide away. The library came from the immunoSEQ multiplex PCR assay. In the source study's methods: A statistical classification framework was developed to diagnose cytomegalovirus status using the catalog of TCR beta chain sequences. TCRdb holds this immuneACCESS table with in-frame rearrangements only. Some clones are missing; in checked studies, unresolved V genes explain under half, and the rest has no known cause. V and J calls and clone size come straight from that table; D and trimming were deduced from the DNA. The sample profile shows more than 300,000 clones; 70% to 90% of them were found once. The ten largest clonotypes hold under 0.9% of the sample. The source of the sample is a study of cytomegalovirus exposure and HLA in healthy donors (dated by TCRdb to the late 2010s). Regarding the study in general: The 670 or so repertoires of the first cohort and the roughly 110 validation repertoires were produced on the same platform, according to a later analysis. The study aimed to test whether signatures of past pathogen exposure could be identified by cataloging public T cell receptors. Besides the first cohort of 500 to 700 subjects, a separate validation cohort made up of 120 different subjects was used. To predict cytomegalovirus infection status, the study brought together high-throughput TCR immunosequencing, statistical association of individual TCRs with disease status, and machine learning.

The donors were included in the validation cohort of around 120 subjects, a group kept apart from the roughly 700-subject first cohort. The paper as a whole reports these results and caveats: All 130 or so repertoires were used to score co-occurrence in the validation cohort in a later analysis, because that analysis had no HLA typing for the cohort. A total of 150 or so TCR beta chains were listed by the study as associated with cytomegalovirus. A later analysis found that TCRs clustered in the first cohort also tended to co-occur in the 100 to 150 validation repertoires, with 90% to 95% of cluster scores above 0. While some public TCRs were present in many individuals, most TCR sequences turned up only very rarely across donors. Three of the identified cytomegalovirus-associated TCR beta chains were confirmed in vitro to be specific for cytomegalovirus antigens. The authors suggested that the approach could potentially be extended to other disease states and immunological phenotypes. Cytomegalovirus status was reported to be diagnosed by the classifier with high specificity and sensitivity in both the original and validation cohorts.

Counted from cysteine to phenylalanine, this CDR3 has 11 amino acids. The retained sequence is limited to the CDR3, 33 bases, with the frame set at the first base. V and J lose 6 bases and 1 base, and a span of 4 bases separates them. As encoded in the germline V gene, CDR1 is SGHDT while CDR2 is YYEEEE. Input material: PBMCs. This sequence uses TRBV5-6 and TRBJ1-1; no D gene can be assigned with confidence. The receptor's source is a woman aged 18-30 years in good health and CMV-seronegative. The sequenced DNA: TGTGCCAGCACAGGGAACACTGAAGCTTTCTTT. This gives the protein CASTGNTEAFF.